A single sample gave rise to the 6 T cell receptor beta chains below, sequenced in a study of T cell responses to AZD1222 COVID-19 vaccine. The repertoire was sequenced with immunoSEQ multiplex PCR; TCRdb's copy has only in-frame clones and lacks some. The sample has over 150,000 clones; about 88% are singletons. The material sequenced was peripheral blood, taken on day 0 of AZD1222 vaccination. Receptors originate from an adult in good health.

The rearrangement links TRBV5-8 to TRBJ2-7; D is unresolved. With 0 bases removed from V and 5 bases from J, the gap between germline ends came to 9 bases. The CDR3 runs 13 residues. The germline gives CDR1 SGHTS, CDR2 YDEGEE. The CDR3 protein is CASSLGWADEQYF. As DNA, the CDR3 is TGTGCCAGCAGCTTGGGATGGGCGGACGAGCAGTACTTC.

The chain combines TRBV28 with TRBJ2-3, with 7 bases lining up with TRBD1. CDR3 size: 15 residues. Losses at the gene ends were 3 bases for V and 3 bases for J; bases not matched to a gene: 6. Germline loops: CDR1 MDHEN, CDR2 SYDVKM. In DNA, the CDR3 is TGTGCCAGCAGTTTTGGTGCAGGGGGAACAGATACGCAGTATTTT. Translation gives CASSFGAGGTDTQYF.

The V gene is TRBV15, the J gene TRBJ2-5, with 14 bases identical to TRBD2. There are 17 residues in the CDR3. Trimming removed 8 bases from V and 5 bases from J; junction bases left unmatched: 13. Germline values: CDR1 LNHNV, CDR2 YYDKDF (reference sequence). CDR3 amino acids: CATPRLAGGSTGETQYF. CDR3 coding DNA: TGTGCCACCCCCCGACTAGCGGGGGGGAGTACCGGGGAGACCCAGTACTTC.

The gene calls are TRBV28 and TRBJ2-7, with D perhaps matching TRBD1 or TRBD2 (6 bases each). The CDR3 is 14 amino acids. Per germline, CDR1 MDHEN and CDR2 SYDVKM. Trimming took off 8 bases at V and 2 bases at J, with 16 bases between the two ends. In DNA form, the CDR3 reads TGTGCCAGCTCCTCCCCCCGGGGGCCCTACGAGCAGTACTTC. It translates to CASSSPRGPYEQYF.

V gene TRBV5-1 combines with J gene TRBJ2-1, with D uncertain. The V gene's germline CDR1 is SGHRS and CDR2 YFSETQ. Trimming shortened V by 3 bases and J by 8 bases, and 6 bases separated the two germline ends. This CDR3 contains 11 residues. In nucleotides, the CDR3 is TGCGCCAGCAGCTGGTCAGATGAGCAGTTCTTC. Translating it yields CASSWSDEQFF.

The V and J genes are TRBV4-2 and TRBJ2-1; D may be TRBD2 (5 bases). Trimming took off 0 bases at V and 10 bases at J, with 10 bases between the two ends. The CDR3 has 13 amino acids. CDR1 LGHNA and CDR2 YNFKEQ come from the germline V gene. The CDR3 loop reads CASSQEGLAEQFF. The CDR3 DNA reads TGTGCCAGCAGCCAAGAGGGTCTAGCCGAGCAGTTCTTC.